This TCR beta chain was identified in a study of cytomegalovirus exposure and HLA in healthy donors. Study-wide results and limits: After further analysis at a later stage, 16,951 TCR beta sequences were associated with HLA alleles at 0.05 false discovery rate. With later analysis, a missense DCLRE1C variant became linked to TCR beta V- and J-gene trimming. Solely CMV serostatus was available to characterize immune exposure.

PCR used 60 Vbeta primers and 13 Jbeta primers. The protocol was immunoSEQ multiplex PCR, while the TCRdb copy is restricted to in-frame clones and leaves out a portion. The table records 150,000 to 200,000 clones, 65% to 85% of them present only once. To note about this clone: Antigen specificity is unknown.

The receptor was derived from a woman aged 45-65 years in good health and CMV-seropositive. The specimen was PBMCs.

The CDR3 here is CASSYGGSSPLHF. The CDR3 DNA follows: TGTGCCAGCAGCTACGGAGGGTCGTCACCCCTCCACTTT. The rearrangement links TRBV7-2 to TRBJ1-6; D is uncertain. Germline CDR1 and CDR2: SGHTA and FQGNSA. The V end was cut by 4 bases, the J end by 10 bases, with 11 bases between. CDR3 length: 13 residues.